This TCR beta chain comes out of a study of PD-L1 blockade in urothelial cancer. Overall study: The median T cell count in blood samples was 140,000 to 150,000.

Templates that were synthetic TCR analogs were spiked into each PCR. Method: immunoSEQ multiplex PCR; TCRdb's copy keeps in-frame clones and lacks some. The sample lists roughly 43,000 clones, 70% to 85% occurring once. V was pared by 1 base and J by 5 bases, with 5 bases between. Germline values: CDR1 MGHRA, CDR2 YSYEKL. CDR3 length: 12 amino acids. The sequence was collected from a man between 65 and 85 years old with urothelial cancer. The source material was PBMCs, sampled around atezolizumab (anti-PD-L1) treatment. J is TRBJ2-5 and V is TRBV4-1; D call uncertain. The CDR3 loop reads CASSQAGETQYF. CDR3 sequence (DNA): TGCGCCAGCAGCCAAGCCGGGGAGACCCAGTACTTC.